This TCR beta chain was documented in a study of OX40 agonist ivuxolimab in advanced cancers. Study-wide points: No determination was made of the antigen specificity of the expanded peripheral T cells.

On this clone: The target antigen is unknown.

Profiling relied on immunoSEQ multiplex PCR, and the TCRdb table lists in-frame clones only, not all of them. The table shows tens of thousands of clones, with around nine tenths occurring only once. Patients with a history of autoimmune disease or on systemic immunosuppression were excluded. This CDR3 contains 17 residues. From germline, CDR1 is MGHRA and CDR2 YSYEKL. The V and J ends lost 4 bases and 0 bases respectively, with 18 bases between them. This specimen was CD4+ or CD8+ T cells sorted from blood, taken in a trial of the OX40 agonist ivuxolimab. The V call is TRBV4-1, the J call TRBJ1-2, with a tentative D call TRBD1 (6 bases). This receptor was taken from an adult with an advanced solid tumor such as melanoma, head and neck, liver or kidney cancer. In nucleotides, the CDR3 is TGCGCCAGCAGCCCGAGTGGGGGCGACCGAGCTAACTATGGCTACACCTTC. Its protein is CASSPSGGDRANYGYTF.